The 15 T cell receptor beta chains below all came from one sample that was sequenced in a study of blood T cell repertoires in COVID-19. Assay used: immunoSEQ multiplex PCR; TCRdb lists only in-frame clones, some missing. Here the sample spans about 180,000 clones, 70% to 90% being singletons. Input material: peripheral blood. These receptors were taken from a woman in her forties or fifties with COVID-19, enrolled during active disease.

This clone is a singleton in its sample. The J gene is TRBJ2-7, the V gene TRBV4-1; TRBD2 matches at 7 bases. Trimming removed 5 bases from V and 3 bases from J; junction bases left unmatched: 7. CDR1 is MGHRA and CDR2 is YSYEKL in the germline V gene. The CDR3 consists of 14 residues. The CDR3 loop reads CASSDRLARYEQYF. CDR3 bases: TGCGCCAGCAGCGATCGACTAGCCCGCTACGAGCAGTACTTC.

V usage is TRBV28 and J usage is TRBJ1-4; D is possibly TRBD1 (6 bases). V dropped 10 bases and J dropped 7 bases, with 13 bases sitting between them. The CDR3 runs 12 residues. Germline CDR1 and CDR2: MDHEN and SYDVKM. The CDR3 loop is CATGGGGEKLFF. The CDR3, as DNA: TGTGCCACCGGGGGGGGCGGTGAAAAACTGTTTTTT.

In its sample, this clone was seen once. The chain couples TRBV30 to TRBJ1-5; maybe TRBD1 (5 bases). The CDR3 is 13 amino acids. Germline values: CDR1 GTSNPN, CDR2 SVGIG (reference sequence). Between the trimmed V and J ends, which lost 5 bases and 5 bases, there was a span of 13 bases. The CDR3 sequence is CAWGGGGYQPQHF. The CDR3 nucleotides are TGTGCCTGGGGTGGGGGAGGGTATCAGCCCCAGCATTTT. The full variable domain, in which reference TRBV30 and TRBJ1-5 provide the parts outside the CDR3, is SQTIHQWPATLVQPVGSPLSLECTVEGTSNPNLYWYRQAAGRGLQLLFYSVGIGQISSEVPQNLSASRPQDRQFILSSKKLLLSDSGFYLCAWGGGGYQPQHFGDGTRLSIL.

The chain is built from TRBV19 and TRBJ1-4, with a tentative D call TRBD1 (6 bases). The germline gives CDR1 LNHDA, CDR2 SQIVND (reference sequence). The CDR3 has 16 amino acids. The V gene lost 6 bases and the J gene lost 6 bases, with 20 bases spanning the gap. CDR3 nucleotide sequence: TGTGCCAGTAGCCGGGACACCTTAAGGGCCGATGAAAAACTGTTTTTT. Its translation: CASSRDTLRADEKLFF.

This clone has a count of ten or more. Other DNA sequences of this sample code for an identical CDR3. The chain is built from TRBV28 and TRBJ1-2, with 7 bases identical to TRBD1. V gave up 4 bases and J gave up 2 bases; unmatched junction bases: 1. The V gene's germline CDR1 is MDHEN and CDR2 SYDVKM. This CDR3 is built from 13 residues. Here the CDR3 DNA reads TGTGCCAGCAGTTCGGGACAGAACTATGGCTACACCTTC. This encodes CASSSGQNYGYTF.

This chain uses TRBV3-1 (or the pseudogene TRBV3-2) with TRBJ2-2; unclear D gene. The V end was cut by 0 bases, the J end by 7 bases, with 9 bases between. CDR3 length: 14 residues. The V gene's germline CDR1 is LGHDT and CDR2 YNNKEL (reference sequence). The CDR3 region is CASSQDLPRGELFF. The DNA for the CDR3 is TGTGCCAGCAGCCAAGATCTCCCTCGCGGGGAGCTGTTTTTT.

This CDR3 is CASSYNRDGYTF. The CDR3 DNA sequence: TGTGCCAGCAGTTACAATCGGGATGGCTACACCTTC. This chain links TRBV6-5 with TRBJ1-2, with unresolved D. The germline gives CDR1 MNHEY, CDR2 SVGAGI. V gave up 2 bases and J gave up 6 bases, with 7 bases separating them. CDR3 length: 12 amino acids.

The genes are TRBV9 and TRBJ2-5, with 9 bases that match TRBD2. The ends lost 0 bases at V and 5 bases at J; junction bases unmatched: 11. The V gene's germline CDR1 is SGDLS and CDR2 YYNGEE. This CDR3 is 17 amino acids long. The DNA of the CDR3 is TGTGCCAGCAGCGTAGAAGGGCTAGCGGGGACGGGTGAGACCCAGTACTTC. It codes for CASSVEGLAGTGETQYF.

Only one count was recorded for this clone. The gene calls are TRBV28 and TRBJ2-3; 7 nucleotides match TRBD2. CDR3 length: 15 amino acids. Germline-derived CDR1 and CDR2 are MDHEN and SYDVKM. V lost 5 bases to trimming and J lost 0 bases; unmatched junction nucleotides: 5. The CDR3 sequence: CASSPRGGSTDTQYF. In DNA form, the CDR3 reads TGTGCCAGCAGTCCCCGCGGGGGTAGCACAGATACGCAGTATTTT.

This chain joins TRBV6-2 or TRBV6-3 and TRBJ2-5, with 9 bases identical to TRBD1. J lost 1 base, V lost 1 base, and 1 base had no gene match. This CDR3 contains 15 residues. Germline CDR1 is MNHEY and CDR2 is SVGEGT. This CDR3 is CASSYWGQGQETQYF. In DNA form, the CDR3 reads TGTGCCAGCAGTTACTGGGGACAGGGCCAAGAGACCCAGTACTTC.

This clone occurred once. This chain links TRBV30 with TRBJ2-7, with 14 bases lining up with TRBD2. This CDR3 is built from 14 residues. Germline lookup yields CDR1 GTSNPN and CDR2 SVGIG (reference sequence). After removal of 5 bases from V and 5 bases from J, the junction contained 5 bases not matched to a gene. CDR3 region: CAWGLAGGGNEQYF. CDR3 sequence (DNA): TGTGCCTGGGGACTAGCGGGGGGTGGAAACGAGCAGTACTTC.

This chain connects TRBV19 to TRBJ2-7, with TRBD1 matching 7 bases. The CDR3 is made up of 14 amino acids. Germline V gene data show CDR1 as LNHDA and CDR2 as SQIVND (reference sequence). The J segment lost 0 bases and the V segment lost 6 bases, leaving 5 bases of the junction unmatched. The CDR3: CASSAGTASYEQYF. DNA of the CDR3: TGTGCCAGTAGCGCCGGGACAGCCTCCTACGAGCAGTACTTC.

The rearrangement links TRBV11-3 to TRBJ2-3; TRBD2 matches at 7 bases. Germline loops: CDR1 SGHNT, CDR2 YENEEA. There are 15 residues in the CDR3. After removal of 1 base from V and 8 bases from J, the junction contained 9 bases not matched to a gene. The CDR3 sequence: CASSLGLALMGTQYF. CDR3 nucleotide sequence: TGTGCCAGCAGCTTAGGACTAGCATTAATGGGTACGCAGTATTTT. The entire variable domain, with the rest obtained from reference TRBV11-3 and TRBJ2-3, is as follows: EAGVVQSPRYKIIEKKQPVAFWCNPISGHNTLYWYLQNLGQGPELLIRYENEEAVDDSQLPKDRFSAERLKGVDSTLKIQPAELGDSAVYLCASSLGLALMGTQYFGPGTRLTVL.

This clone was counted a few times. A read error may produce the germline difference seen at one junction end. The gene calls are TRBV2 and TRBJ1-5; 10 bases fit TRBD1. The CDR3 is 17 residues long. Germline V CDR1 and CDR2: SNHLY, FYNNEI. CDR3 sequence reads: CASGRLTGGLSDQPQHF. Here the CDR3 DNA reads TGTGCCAGCGGGAGGCTGACAGGGGGCCTTAGCGATCAGCCCCAGCATTTT.

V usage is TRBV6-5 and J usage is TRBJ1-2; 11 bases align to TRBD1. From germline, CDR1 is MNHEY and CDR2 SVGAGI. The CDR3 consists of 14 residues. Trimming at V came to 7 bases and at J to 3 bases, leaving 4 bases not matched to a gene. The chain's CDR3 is CASTSGQGDYGYTF. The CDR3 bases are TGTGCCAGCACTTCGGGACAGGGGGACTATGGCTACACCTTC.